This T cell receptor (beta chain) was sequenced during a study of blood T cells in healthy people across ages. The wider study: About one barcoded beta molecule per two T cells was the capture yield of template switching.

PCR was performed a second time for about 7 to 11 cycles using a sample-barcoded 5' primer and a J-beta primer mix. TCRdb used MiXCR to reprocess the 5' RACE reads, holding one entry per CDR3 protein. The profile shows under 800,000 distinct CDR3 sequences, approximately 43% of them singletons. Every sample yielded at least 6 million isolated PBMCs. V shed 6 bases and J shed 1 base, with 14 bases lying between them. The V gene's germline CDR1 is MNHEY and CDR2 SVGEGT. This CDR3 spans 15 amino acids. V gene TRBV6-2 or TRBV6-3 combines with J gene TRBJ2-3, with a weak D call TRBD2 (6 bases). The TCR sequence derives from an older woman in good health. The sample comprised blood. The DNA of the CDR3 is TGTGCCAGCAGGGGCGGGCTAGCGCGCACAGATACGCAGTATTTT. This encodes CASRGGLARTDTQYF.